This T cell receptor (beta chain) was sequenced in a study of ipilimumab plus nivolumab after autologous stem cell transplantation. Turning to the study itself: Typical patient got a handful of ipilimumab doses and under 10 nivolumab doses (median). The study, taken as a whole, reports: Per the authors, repertoire, Treg and microbiota data justify further study.

On this clone: Its antigen remains unidentified.

Using immunoSEQ multiplex PCR, the repertoire was profiled, and TCRdb retains in-frame clones only, with some absent. This table holds fewer than 85,000 clones, 65% to 85% found once. The CDR3 has 15 amino acids. Trimming took 1 base from V and 1 from J, leaving 11 bases between them. Germline V CDR1 and CDR2: SGHTA, FQGNSA. Starting 14 to 28 days after autologous transplant, ipilimumab 1 mg/kg was given. This receptor was obtained from a male donor with diffuse large B-cell lymphoma. V usage is TRBV7-2 and J usage is TRBJ2-7; TRBD2 is a possible D gene (6 bases). Sequences were derived from PBMCs, sampled in a trial of ipilimumab plus nivolumab as post-transplant consolidation. CDR3 region: CASSLGAGRSYEQYF. The CDR3 coding sequence is TGTGCCAGCAGCTTAGGGGCGGGGCGGTCCTACGAGCAGTACTTC. The whole variable domain, filled in from reference TRBV7-2 and TRBJ2-7, reads GAGVSQSPSNKVTEKGKDVELRCDPISGHTALYWYRQSLGQGLEFLIYFQGNSAPDKSGLPSDRFSAERTGGSVSTLTIQRTQQEDSAVYLCASSLGAGRSYEQYFGPGTRLTVT.